This T cell receptor (beta chain) was profiled in a study of blood T cell repertoires in COVID-19. Across the whole study: PBMCs, B-cell-depleted T cells, or T cells were the source of the cDNA or gDNA that made up the material.

How the authors handled the data: Amplification of reference gene primers provided the estimated nucleated cell counts. The method was immunoSEQ multiplex PCR; TCRdb's version includes in-frame clones alone and lacks a portion of them. Clone size and V and J calls were adopted from that table, with D and trimming inferred from the DNA. The table has more than 300,000 clones, approximately 84% seen once. Trimming stripped 5 bases from V and 4 bases from J, with 18 bases between. This CDR3 has 16 amino acids. Per germline, CDR1 MGHDK and CDR2 SYGVNS. The receptor comes from a man aged 30-40 years who had recovered from COVID-19. This rearrangement joins TRBV25-1 to TRBJ2-1; possible D gene TRBD1, 6 bases. Sequencing was carried out using PBMCs or T cells enriched from blood (not recorded which). CDR3 protein: CASSITQGFGYNEQFF. As DNA, the CDR3 is TGTGCCAGCAGTATAACACAGGGTTTCGGGTACAATGAGCAGTTCTTC.